Listed below are T cell receptor beta chains from one sample, sequenced in a study of T cells expressing NK-cell markers. TCRdb reprocessed the 5' RACE reads, with one entry per CDR3 protein and no DNA. The sample has roughly 430,000 distinct CDR3 sequences. The sequencing sample was made of blood T cells: a sorted CD56 or NKG2C T cell subset, CD4+ or CD8+ T cells, or bulk PBMC T cells (not recorded which). These TCRs come from a woman between 18 and 69 years old in good health. Both conserved end residues are part of each CDR3.

TRBJ2-1 | 15 | TRBV12-3/TRBV12-4 | CASSLAPLVFDEQFF
TRBJ1-5 | 15 | TRBV19 | CASNGAGVAEGPQHF
TRBJ2-2 | 16 | TRBV9 | CASSVAAGNVAGELFF
TRBJ2-2 | 14 | TRBV24-1 | CATRGQGDTGELFF
TRBJ1-2 | 13 | TRBV20-1 | CSVPGQTNYGYTF
TRBJ1-3 | 16 | TRBV7-8 | CASSPATGGRGNTIYF
TRBJ2-1 | 15 | TRBV5-1 | CASSFQGAQYNEQFF
TRBJ2-1 | 13 | TRBV19 | CASMAGVLNEQFF
TRBJ2-1 | 14 | TRBV5-6 | CASSFQSSYNEQFF
TRBJ2-3 | 14 | TRBV29-1 | CSVGQGFSTDTQYF
TRBJ2-1 | 17 | TRBV20-1 | CSARDRATSGAHNEQFF
TRBJ1-1 | 16 | TRBV4-2 | CASSHPIGMVNTEAFF
TRBJ2-7 | 14 | TRBV20-1 | CSAPPWDPKSEQYF
TRBJ1-5 | 15 | TRBV7-8 | CASSLGPTGNQPQHF
TRBJ1-6 | 14 | TRBV10-3 | CATGNRVDNSPLHF
TRBJ2-7 | 14 | TRBV2 | CASSDERTSYEQYF
TRBJ2-5 | 15 | TRBV7-8 | CASSFSLARQETQYF
TRBJ2-2 | 15 | TRBV29-1 | CSVEAGEKNTGELFF